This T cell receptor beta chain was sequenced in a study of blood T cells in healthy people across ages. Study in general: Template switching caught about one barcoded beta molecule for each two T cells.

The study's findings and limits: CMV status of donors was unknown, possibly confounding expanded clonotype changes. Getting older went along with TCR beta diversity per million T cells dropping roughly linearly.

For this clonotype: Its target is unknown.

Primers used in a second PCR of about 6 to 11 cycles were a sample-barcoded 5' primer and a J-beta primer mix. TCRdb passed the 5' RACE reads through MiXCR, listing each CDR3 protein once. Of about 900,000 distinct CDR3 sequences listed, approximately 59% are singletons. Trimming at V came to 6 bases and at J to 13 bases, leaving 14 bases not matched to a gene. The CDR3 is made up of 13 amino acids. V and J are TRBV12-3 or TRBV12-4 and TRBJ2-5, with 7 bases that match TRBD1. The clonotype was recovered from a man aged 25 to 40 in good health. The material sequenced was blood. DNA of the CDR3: TGTGCCAGCAGCCTTCGGACCGACAGGGCCATGTACTTC. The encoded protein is CASSLRTDRAMYF.